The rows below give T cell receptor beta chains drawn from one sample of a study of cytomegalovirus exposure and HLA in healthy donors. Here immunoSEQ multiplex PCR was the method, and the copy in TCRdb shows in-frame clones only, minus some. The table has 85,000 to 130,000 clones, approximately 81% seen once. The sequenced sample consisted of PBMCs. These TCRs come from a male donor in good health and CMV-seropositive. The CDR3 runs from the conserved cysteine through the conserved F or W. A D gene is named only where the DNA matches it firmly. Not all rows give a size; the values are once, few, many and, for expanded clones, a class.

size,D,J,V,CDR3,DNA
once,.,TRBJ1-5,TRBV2,CASSEVGPGIPQPQHF,TGTGCCAGCAGTGAAGTAGGGCCGGGAATACCTCAGCCCCAGCATTTT
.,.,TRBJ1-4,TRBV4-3,CASSQVMREKLFF,TGCGCCAGCAGCCAAGTTATGAGGGAAAAACTGTTTTTT
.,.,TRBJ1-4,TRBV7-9,CASSLGARGLNEKLFF,TGTGCCAGCAGCTTAGGGGCCCGGGGGTTAAATGAAAAACTGTTTTTT
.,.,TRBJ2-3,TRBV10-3,CAISESRDTQYF,TGTGCCATCAGTGAGTCGAGAGATACGCAGTATTTT
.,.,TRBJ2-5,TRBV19,CASSIEGAGGETQYF,TGTGCCAGTAGTATAGAGGGGGCCGGGGGGGAGACCCAGTACTTC
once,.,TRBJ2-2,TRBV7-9,CASTAGSYTGELFF,TGTGCCAGCACCGCGGGCAGTTACACCGGGGAGCTGTTTTTT
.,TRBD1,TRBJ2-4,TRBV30,CAWSVKDRGHQAKNIQYF,TGTGCCTGGAGTGTAAAGGACAGGGGCCACCAAGCCAAAAACATTCAGTACTTC
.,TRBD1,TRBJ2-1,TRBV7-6,CASSSPGQGNEQFF,TGTGCCAGCAGCTCTCCGGGACAGGGCAATGAGCAGTTCTTC
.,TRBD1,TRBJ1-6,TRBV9,CASSAGDRADSPLHF,TGTGCCAGCAGCGCCGGGGACAGGGCGGATTCACCCCTCCACTTT
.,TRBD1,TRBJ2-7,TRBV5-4,CASAPGQDYEQYF,TGTGCCAGCGCACCGGGACAGGACTACGAGCAGTACTTC